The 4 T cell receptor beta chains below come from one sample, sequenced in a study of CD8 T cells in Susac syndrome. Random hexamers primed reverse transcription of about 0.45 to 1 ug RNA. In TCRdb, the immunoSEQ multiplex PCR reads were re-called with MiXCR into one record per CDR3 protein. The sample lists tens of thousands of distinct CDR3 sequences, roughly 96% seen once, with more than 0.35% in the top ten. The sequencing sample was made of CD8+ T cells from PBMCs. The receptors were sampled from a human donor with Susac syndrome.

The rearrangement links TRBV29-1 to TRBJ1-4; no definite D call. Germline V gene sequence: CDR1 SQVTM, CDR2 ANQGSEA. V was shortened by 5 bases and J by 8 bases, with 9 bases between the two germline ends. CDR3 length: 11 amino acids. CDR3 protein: CSVRILEKLFF. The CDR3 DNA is TGCAGCGTTAGGATCCTCGAAAAACTGTTTTTT.

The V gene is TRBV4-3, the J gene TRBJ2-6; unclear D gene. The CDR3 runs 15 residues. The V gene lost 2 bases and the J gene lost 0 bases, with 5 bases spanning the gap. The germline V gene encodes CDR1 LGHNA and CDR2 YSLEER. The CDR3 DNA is TGCGCCAGCAGCCAATTCCACTCTGGGGCCAACGTCCTGACTTTC. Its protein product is CASSQFHSGANVLTF.

The CDR3 reads CASSQVRDGYTF. CDR3 in DNA: TGTGCCAGCAGCCAAGTAAGGGATGGCTACACCTTC. The chain couples TRBV3-1 to TRBJ1-2; no reliable D call. The CDR3 spans 12 residues. CDR1 and CDR2 (germline): LGHDT, YNNKEL (reference sequence). V was shortened by 1 base and J by 6 bases, with 6 bases between the two germline ends.

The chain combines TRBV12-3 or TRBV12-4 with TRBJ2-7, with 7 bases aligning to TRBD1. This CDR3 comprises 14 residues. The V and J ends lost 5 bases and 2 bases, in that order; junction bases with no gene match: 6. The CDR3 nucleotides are TGTGCCAGCAGTCCGACAGGGAGCCCCTACGAGCAGTACTTC. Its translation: CASSPTGSPYEQYF.